Each of the 2 T cell receptor beta chains below was sequenced from the same sample in a study of cytomegalovirus exposure and HLA in healthy donors. PCR amplification relied on 60 Vbeta primers (plus 13 Jbeta primers). Sequencing was performed with immunoSEQ multiplex PCR; in TCRdb, only in-frame clones are kept and a portion is missing. The sample consists of about 140,000 clones, roughly 62% of them appearing once. Material for sequencing was PBMCs. The receptors were sampled from a male donor in good health and CMV-seronegative.

This sequence joins TRBV28 and TRBJ1-5, with TRBD1 identical over 10 bases. The CDR3 length is 16 residues. The J segment lost 2 bases and the V segment lost 5 bases, leaving 6 bases of the junction unmatched. Germline-derived CDR1 and CDR2 are MDHEN and SYDVKM. In DNA, the CDR3 is TGTGCCAGCAGTAGCACCGGGACAGGGGGCAATCAGCCCCAGCATTTT. Translated, it gives CASSSTGTGGNQPQHF.

This sequence joins TRBV6-1 and TRBJ1-6; D is unresolved. Germline-derived CDR1 and CDR2 are MNHNS and SASEGT. The V gene lost 3 bases and the J gene lost 7 bases, with 10 bases spanning the gap. The CDR3 has 14 residues. The CDR3 DNA follows: TGTGCCAGCAGTGAGCGATTCCAAAATTCACCCCTCCACTTT. It yields the protein CASSERFQNSPLHF.